A selection of T cell receptor beta chains follows, all from one sample in a study of blood T cell repertoires in COVID-19. Some clones are missing from TCRdb's copy, which holds only in-frame ones; the method was immunoSEQ multiplex PCR. This table holds 100,000 or so clones, around 86% found once. The material sequenced was peripheral blood. These receptors came from a man aged 60-69 years with acute or convalescent COVID-19. Both conserved end residues are part of each CDR3. The D gene is left open where the match is weak. Some rows mark clone size as missing; the rest say once, few, many or name a class of expanded clone.

D | size | J | V | DNA | CDR3
TRBD2 | NA | TRBJ2-5 | TRBV14 | TGTGCCAGCAGCCTAGGGACTAGTTGGGCCCAGTACTTC | CASSLGTSWAQYF
NA | NA | TRBJ1-1 | TRBV30 | TGTGCCTGGAGTGTTCTTAGCGGGGTTCTGGGGACTGAAGCTTTCTTT | CAWSVLSGVLGTEAFF
NA | NA | TRBJ1-2 | TRBV6-2/TRBV6-3 | TGTGCCAGCAGCCCTCGTCGCCCGGGGAACTATGGCTACACCTTC | CASSPRRPGNYGYTF
NA | NA | TRBJ1-1 | TRBV30 | TGTGCCTGGAGTGGGAAGCCAGGGATACGAGGCACTGAAGCTTTCTTT | CAWSGKPGIRGTEAFF
TRBD1 | NA | TRBJ2-7 | TRBV2 | TGTGCCAGCAGTGAAGCAGGGGGCCCCTCCTACGAGCAGTACTTC | CASSEAGGPSYEQYF
NA | NA | TRBJ1-6 | TRBV5-1 | TGCGCCAGCAGCTTTGAGAAACAGGGTGAACCCCTCCACTTT | CASSFEKQGEPLHF
TRBD2 | NA | TRBJ2-5 | TRBV30 | TGTGCCTGGAGTGGGTTAGCGGGAGGGCGAGAGACCCAGTACTTC | CAWSGLAGGRETQYF
NA | NA | TRBJ1-1 | TRBV5-6 | TGTGCCAGCAGCTTAAGGGAGGTGGATGAAGCTTTCTTT | CASSLREVDEAFF
NA | NA | TRBJ2-7 | TRBV7-9 | TGTGCCAGCAGCTTAGCTGGGACATTCTACGAGCAGTACTTC | CASSLAGTFYEQYF
TRBD1 | NA | TRBJ2-2 | TRBV7-3 | TGTGCCAGCAGCACCAGGGCAGGGGGTGTCGGGGAGCTGTTTTTT | CASSTRAGGVGELFF
NA | NA | TRBJ1-2 | TRBV7-9 | TGTGCCAGCAGCTTAGACCTGGGGCCCTCGGAAGGCTACACCTTC | CASSLDLGPSEGYTF
NA | NA | TRBJ2-2 | TRBV2 | TGTGCCAGCAGTCCAGGGGCGAGCGGCACCGGGGAGCTGTTTTTT | CASSPGASGTGELFF
TRBD2 | few | TRBJ2-1 | TRBV5-1 | TGCGCCAGCAGCTTAAGCGGGAGAGATTACAATGAGCAGTTCTTC | CASSLSGRDYNEQFF
NA | NA | TRBJ2-1 | TRBV5-1 | TGCGCCAGCAGCTTGGAGGGGTATGGGTACAATGAGCAGTTCTTC | CASSLEGYGYNEQFF
NA | NA | TRBJ2-3 | TRBV19 | TGTGCCAGTAGTATGAGGCAGGGCCGCACAGATACGCAGTATTTT | CASSMRQGRTDTQYF
NA | few | TRBJ2-2 | TRBV13 | TGTGCCAGCAGCCCTCACGGGGGCACCGGGGAGCTGTTTTTT | CASSPHGGTGELFF
NA | NA | TRBJ2-5 | TRBV27 | TGTGCCAGCAGTCCCCGGCTAAACCTGAGGGCCCAGTACTTC | CASSPRLNLRAQYF
NA | NA | TRBJ2-3 | TRBV27 | TGTGCCAGCAGTTTACCCGGCCCCGAGGGAGGTACGCAGTATTTT | CASSLPGPEGGTQYF
TRBD1 | once | TRBJ1-1 | TRBV5-6 | TGTGCCAGCAGCCGCAGGGCAGGGGGATCTGAAGCTTTCTTT | CASSRRAGGSEAFF
TRBD2 | medium-sized | TRBJ2-3 | TRBV11-3 | TGTGCCAGCAGCCGCGAGGGGCGGGAGGGCACAGATACGCAGTATTTT | CASSREGREGTDTQYF
TRBD2 | NA | TRBJ2-7 | TRBV2 | TGTGCCAGCAGTCGCGGGACTAGCTTCTACGAGCAGTACTTC | CASSRGTSFYEQYF
TRBD2 | NA | TRBJ2-2 | TRBV5-1 | TGCGCCAGCAGCTTACTAGCGGATTCGAACACCGGGGAGCTGTTTTTT | CASSLLADSNTGELFF
TRBD2 | NA | TRBJ2-7 | TRBV5-4 | TGTGCCAGCAGCTTGGTGGCGGGAGTCATGTACGAGCAGTACTTC | CASSLVAGVMYEQYF
TRBD1 | few | TRBJ1-6 | TRBV5-1 | TGCGCCAGCAGCTTGGGTCTGGGACAGGGAAATTCACCCCTCCACTTT | CASSLGLGQGNSPLHF
NA | once | TRBJ2-2 | TRBV5-1 | TGCGCCAGCAGCTTGGATGGGACAAAGAACACCGGGGAGCTGTTTTTT | CASSLDGTKNTGELFF
TRBD1 | NA | TRBJ1-1 | TRBV18 | TGTGCCAGCTCACCACCACGGACAGGTAGGAGGGAGACTGAAGCTTTCTTT | CASSPPRTGRRETEAFF